The clone carrying this T cell receptor beta chain was counted a single time. The antigen remains unidentified. PCR primers comprised 60 Vbeta and 13 Jbeta primers. This table comes from immunoSEQ multiplex PCR, and its TCRdb copy is limited to in-frame clones, with some not included. The repertoire holds fewer than 200,000 clones, with more than 75% as singletons. These data come from a study of cytomegalovirus exposure and HLA in healthy donors. As for the study in general: Counted in an early data release were about 85 million unique TCRs from HLA-typed donors.

Study-level results: Some public TCRs appeared in many individuals, while most sequences were rare.

Those who donated were healthy bone marrow donors. Sequencing was done on a sample of PBMCs. This TCR was sampled from a man aged 25 to 40 in good health and CMV-seropositive.

CDR3 protein: CASSLGGTVNEKLFF. The DNA of the CDR3 is TGTGCCAGCAGCTTAGGGGGGACTGTGAATGAAAAACTGTTTTTT. The genes are TRBV11-2 and TRBJ1-4; possibly TRBD1 for D (5 bases). Germline-derived CDR1 and CDR2 are SGHAT and FQNNGV. V lost 1 base, J lost 5 bases, and 11 bases lay in between. CDR3 length: 15 residues. Supplemented by reference TRBV11-2 and TRBJ1-4, the full variable domain reads EAGVAQSPRYKIIEKRQSVAFWCNPISGHATLYWYQQILGQGPKLLIQFQNNGVVDDSQLPKDRFSAERLKGVDSTLKIQPAKLEDSAVYLCASSLGGTVNEKLFFGSGTQLSVL.